This T cell receptor beta chain is drawn from a study of siplizumab effects on memory and regulatory T cells. As concerns this clone: Its cognate antigen is unknown.

From germline, CDR1 is SGHTA and CDR2 FQGNSA. The germline V and J ends were trimmed by 5 bases and 0 bases, with 13 bases remaining between them. The CDR3 sequence is 15 residues long. Sequenced by immunoSEQ multiplex PCR; TCRdb stores in-frame clones only, minus some. Altogether about 56,000 clones are present, around 97% being singletons, with the ten largest covering roughly 1.1%. Whole-study findings and limits: Alloreactive sequences tracing back to unstimulated CD4+ memory cells were significantly reduced by siplizumab.

Sequencing was done on a sample of naive CD8+ T cells sorted from blood. The TCR originated in a human donor in good health. The rearrangement uses TRBV7-2 and TRBJ1-1; D ambiguous. The chain's CDR3 is CASSEQGYMNTEAFF. The CDR3 coding sequence is TGTGCCAGCAGCGAACAAGGATACATGAACACTGAAGCTTTCTTT.